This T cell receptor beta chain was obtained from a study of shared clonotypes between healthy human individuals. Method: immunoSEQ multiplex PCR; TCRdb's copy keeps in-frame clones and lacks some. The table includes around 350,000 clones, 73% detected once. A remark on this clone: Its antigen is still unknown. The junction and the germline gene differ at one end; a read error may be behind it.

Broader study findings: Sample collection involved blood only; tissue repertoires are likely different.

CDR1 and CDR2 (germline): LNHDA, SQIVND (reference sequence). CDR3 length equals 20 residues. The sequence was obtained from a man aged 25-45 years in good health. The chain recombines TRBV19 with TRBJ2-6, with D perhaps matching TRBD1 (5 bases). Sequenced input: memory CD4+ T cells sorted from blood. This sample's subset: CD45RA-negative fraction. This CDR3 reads CASSAPTRDRPASGANVLTF. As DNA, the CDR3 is TGTGCCAGTAGTGCCCCAACCAGGGATCGGCCGGCCTCTGGTGCCAACGTCCTGACTTTC.